These 2 T cell receptor beta chains came from one sample sequenced in a study of breast tumors, draining lymph nodes, adjacent tissues. Samples came from axillary lymph nodes draining the breast cancer. One entry per CDR3 protein, called by TCRdb with MiXCR from the multiplex PCR reads. The table has tens of thousands of distinct CDR3 sequences, about 27% seen once. Material for sequencing was axillary lymph node tissue. The receptors originated from a female donor with breast cancer. Some clones in this sample may be carry-over from other donors' samples.

In its sample, this clonotype was seen a few times. The chain employs TRBV29-1 and TRBJ1-4, with D perhaps matching TRBD1 (5 bases). V lost 3 bases and J 8 bases, leaving 13 bases between the germline ends. The CDR3 runs to 13 residues. The V gene's germline CDR1 is SQVTM and CDR2 ANQGSEA. The CDR3 coding sequence is TGCAGCGTTGACTTAGGGGACGACGAAAAACTGTTTTTT. It codes for CSVDLGDDEKLFF.

This clonotype was observed many times. The V and J genes are TRBV4-1 and TRBJ1-2; 8 bases map to TRBD1. V shed 0 bases, J shed 4 bases, and the junction held 7 bases outside the gene matches. Germline assignment: CDR1 MGHRA and CDR2 YSYEKL. This CDR3 has 16 residues. CDR3 in DNA: TGCGCCAGCAGCCAAGAAATCGGAGGACAGGGCTATGGCTACACCTTC. It yields the protein CASSQEIGGQGYGYTF.